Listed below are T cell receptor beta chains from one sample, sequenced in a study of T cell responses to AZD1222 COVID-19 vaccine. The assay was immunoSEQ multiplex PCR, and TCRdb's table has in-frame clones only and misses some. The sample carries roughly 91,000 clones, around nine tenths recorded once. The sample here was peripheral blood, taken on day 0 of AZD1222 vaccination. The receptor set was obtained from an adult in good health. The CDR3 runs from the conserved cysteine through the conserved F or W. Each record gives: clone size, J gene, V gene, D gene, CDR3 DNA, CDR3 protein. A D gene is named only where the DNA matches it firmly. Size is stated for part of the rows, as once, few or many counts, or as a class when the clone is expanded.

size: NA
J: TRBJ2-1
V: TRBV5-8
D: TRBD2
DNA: TGTGCCAGCAGCTTGTGGACTAGCGGGGGGAGGGAGCAGTTCTTC
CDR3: CASSLWTSGGREQFF

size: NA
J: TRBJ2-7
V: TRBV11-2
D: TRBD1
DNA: TGTGCCAGCAGCTTAGATGGGACAGGGTACCACGAGCAGTACTTC
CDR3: CASSLDGTGYHEQYF

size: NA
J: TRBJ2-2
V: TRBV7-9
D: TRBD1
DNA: TGTGCCAGCTACCCCTACCAGGGGGTATACTACACCGGGGAGCTGTTTTTT
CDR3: CASYPYQGVYYTGELFF

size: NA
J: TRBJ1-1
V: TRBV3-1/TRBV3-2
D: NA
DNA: TGTGCCAGCAGCCCAATAGGCACTGAAGCTTTCTTT
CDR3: CASSPIGTEAFF

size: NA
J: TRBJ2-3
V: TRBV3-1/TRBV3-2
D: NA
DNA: TGTGCCAGCAGCCCCGGTACGAGAGATACGCAGTATTTT
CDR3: CASSPGTRDTQYF

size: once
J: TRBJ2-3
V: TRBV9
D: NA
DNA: TGTGCCAGCAGCGTAGGGGCGGGCACAGGCACAGATACGCAGTATTTT
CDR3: CASSVGAGTGTDTQYF

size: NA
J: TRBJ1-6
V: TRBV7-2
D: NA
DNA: TGTGCCAGCAGCCCTGGCCTTCTTTATAATTCACCCCTCCACTTT
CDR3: CASSPGLLYNSPLHF

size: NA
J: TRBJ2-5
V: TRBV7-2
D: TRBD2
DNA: TGTGCCAGCAGCTTAGCAGTGGCGGGGGGGCAAGAGACCCAGTACTTC
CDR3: CASSLAVAGGQETQYF

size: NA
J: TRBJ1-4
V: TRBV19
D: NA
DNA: TGTGCCAGTAGAAAGGAGAGGACAGCAACTAATGAAAAACTGTTTTTT
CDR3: CASRKERTATNEKLFF

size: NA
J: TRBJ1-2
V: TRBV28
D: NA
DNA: TGTGCCAGCAACCAAGCGGGGAACTATGGCTACACCTTC
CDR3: CASNQAGNYGYTF

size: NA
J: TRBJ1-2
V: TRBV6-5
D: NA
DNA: TGTGCCAGCAGTTTGCCGCTTACTAACTATGGCTACACCTTC
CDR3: CASSLPLTNYGYTF

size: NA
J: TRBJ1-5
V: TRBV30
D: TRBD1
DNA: TGTGCCTGGAGTGACCTGGGACAGGGAAATTATCAGCCCCAGCATTTT
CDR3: CAWSDLGQGNYQPQHF

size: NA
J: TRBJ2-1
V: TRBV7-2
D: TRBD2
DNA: TGTGCCAGCAGCTTAGTGGGGTCGGGACTAGCGGGGGCCCAGGGGGAGCAGTTCTTC
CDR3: CASSLVGSGLAGAQGEQFF

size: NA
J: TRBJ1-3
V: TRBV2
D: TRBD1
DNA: TGTGCCAGCAGACAGGGGGCTAACACCATATATTTT
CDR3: CASRQGANTIYF

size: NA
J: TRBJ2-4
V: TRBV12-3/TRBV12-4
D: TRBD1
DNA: TGTGCCAGCAGTATGACAGGGGAAAACATTCAGTACTTC
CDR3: CASSMTGENIQYF

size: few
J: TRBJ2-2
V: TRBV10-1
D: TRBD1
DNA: TGCGCCAGCATGGGACAGGGGTCCGGGGAGCTGTTTTTT
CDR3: CASMGQGSGELFF

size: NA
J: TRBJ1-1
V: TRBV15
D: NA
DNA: TGTGCCACCAGCACGCGGAACACTGAAGCTTTCTTT
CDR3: CATSTRNTEAFF

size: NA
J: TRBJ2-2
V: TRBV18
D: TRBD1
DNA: TGTGCCAGCTCACCCACTGGGACAGCGAACACCGGGGAGCTGTTTTTT
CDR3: CASSPTGTANTGELFF

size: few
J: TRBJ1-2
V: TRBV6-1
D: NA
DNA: TGTGCCAGCAGTGACCAGGGTGGCTACACCTTC
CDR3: CASSDQGGYTF

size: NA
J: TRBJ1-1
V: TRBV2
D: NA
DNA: TGTGCCAGTATCCAGGGCCCCGAAGCTTTCTTT
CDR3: CASIQGPEAFF

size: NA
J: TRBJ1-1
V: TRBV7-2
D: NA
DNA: TGTGCCAGCAGCTTAGGACCTAGGTTGATGAGGACTGAAGCTTTCTTT
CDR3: CASSLGPRLMRTEAFF

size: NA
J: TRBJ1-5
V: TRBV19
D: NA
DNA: TGTGCCAGTAGTATTCGGGATGGGGACAATCAGCCCCAGCATTTT
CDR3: CASSIRDGDNQPQHF

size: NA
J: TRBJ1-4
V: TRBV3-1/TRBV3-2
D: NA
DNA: TGTGCCAGCAGCCAACACGCGTCCGCAACTAATGAAAAACTGTTTTTT
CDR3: CASSQHASATNEKLFF

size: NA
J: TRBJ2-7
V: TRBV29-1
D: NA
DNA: TGCAGCGTTGTCCGTCAGGGTAAAATCCCCTACGAGCAGTACTTC
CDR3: CSVVRQGKIPYEQYF

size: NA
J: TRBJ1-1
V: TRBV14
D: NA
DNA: TGTGCCAGCAGCAGGACAGTAGTCACTGAAGCTTTCTTT
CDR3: CASSRTVVTEAFF

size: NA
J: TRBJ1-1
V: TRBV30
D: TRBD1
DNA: TGTGCCTGGGACGATCAGGGACAGGCGAACACTGAAGCTTTCTTT
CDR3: CAWDDQGQANTEAFF

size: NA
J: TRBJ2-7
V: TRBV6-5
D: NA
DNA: TGTGCCAGCAGCGGAACAGGGCATAATGGGCAGTACTTC
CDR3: CASSGTGHNGQYF

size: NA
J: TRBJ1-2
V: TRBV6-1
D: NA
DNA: TGTGCCAGCAGTGAGGGCAGTGGGAACTATGGCTACACCTTC
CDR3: CASSEGSGNYGYTF

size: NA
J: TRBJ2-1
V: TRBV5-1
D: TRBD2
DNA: TGCGCCAGCAGCTTGGAGATACTAGCGGGAGTGGAGCAGTTCTTC
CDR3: CASSLEILAGVEQFF

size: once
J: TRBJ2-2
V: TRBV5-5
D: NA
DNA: TGTGCCAGCAGCTGGGGGCAGACCGGGGAGCTGTTTTTT
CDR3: CASSWGQTGELFF

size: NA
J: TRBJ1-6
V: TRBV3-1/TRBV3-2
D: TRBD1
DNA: TGTGCCAGCAGCCAGAGACAGGGACGATCACCCCTCCACTTT
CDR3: CASSQRQGRSPLHF

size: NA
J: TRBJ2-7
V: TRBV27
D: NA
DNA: TGTGCCAGCAGTTTTATACAGGGCGGCGAGCAGTACTTC
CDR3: CASSFIQGGEQYF

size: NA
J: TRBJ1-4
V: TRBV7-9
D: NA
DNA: TGTGCCAGCAGCTTGGGGTCGATGGAAAAACTGTTTTTT
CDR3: CASSLGSMEKLFF

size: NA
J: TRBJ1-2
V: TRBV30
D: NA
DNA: TGTGCCTGGATTCTAGACGGGACCGCGGGTGGCTACACCTTC
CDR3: CAWILDGTAGGYTF

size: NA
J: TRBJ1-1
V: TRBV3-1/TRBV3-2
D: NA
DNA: TGTGCCAGCAGCTATGGGCCCAAGGGCACTGAAGCTTTCTTT
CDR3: CASSYGPKGTEAFF

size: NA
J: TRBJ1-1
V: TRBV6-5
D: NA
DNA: TGTGCCAGCAGCTACTCAGGGGCTACGAACACTGAAGCTTTCTTT
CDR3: CASSYSGATNTEAFF

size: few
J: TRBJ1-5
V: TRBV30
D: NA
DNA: TGTGCCTGGAGAGCACAACCCGGCCAGCCCCAGCATTTT
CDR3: CAWRAQPGQPQHF

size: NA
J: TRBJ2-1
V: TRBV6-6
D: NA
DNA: TGTGCCAGCAGTTACCTTCTGGGAGGAGAGCAGTTCTTC
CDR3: CASSYLLGGEQFF

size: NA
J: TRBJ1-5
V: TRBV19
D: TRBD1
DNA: TGTGCCAGTAGTATAGACAACCCGACAGGGAGACCGGGACAGCCCCAGCATTTT
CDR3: CASSIDNPTGRPGQPQHF

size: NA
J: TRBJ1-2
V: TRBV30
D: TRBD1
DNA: TGTGCCTCCTCCGGACAGGGATACTATGGCTACACCTTC
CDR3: CASSGQGYYGYTF

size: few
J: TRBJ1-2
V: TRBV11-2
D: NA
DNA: TGTGCCAGCAGCTTAGCTGCAGGGGTGGGTGGCTACACCTTC
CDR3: CASSLAAGVGGYTF

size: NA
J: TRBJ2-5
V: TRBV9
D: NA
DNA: TGTGCCAGCAGCGTAGGGGTAGCAGAGTACCAAGAGACCCAGTACTTC
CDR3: CASSVGVAEYQETQYF

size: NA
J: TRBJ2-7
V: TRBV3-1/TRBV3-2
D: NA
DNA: TGTGCCAGCAGCCCCTCCGGGACCTACGAGCAGTACTTC
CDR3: CASSPSGTYEQYF

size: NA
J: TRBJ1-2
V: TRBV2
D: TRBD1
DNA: TGTGCCAGCAGTTCCTCCCGGACAGGGAGCTATGGCTACACCTTC
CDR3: CASSSSRTGSYGYTF

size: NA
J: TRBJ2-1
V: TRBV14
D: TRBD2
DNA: TGTGCCAGCAGCCATTCAGGGGCGGGGGGTGAGCAGTTCTTC
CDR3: CASSHSGAGGEQFF

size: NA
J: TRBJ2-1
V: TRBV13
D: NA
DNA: TGTGCCAGCAGCTTAGTGCCGGGGCGAGCATACAATGAGCAGTTCTTC
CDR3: CASSLVPGRAYNEQFF

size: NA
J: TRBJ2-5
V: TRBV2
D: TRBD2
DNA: TGTGCCAGCAGTGAAGTAACCGGACTAGCGGCACCTGACCCCGAGACCCAGTACTTC
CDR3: CASSEVTGLAAPDPETQYF

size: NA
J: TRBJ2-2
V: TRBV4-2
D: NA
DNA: TGTGCCAGCAGCCAAGTGGTTGGGTGGGATAGCGGATCAACGAACACCGGGGAGCTGTTTTTT
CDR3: CASSQVVGWDSGSTNTGELFF

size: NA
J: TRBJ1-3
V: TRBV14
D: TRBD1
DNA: TGTGCCAGCAGCCAACCCGGGACAGGGGTTAACACCATATATTTT
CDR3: CASSQPGTGVNTIYF

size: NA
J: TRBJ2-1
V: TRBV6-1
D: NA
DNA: TGTGCCAGCAGTGATCCCGGAGCCCCTTACAATGAGCAGTTCTTC
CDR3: CASSDPGAPYNEQFF

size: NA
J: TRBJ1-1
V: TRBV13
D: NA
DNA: TGTGCCAGCAGCTTAGGAAGGCGGGGTGAAGCTTTCTTT
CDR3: CASSLGRRGEAFF

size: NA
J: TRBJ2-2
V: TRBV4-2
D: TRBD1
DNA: TGTGCCAGCAGCCAAGTGAGGGACAGCAAGAACACCGGGGAGCTGTTTTTT
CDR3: CASSQVRDSKNTGELFF

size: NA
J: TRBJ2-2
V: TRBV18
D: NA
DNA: TGTGCCAGCTCACCCCAGGGCGCGGACACCGGGGAGCTGTTTTTT
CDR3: CASSPQGADTGELFF

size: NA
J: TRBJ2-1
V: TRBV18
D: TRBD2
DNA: TGTGCCAGCTCACCTGGCGCTAGCGGGAACAATGAGCAGTTCTTC
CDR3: CASSPGASGNNEQFF

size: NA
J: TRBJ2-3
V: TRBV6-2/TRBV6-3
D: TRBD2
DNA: TGTGCCAGCAGTTACTCGCTAGCGGGGGGCTCAGATACGCAGTATTTT
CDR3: CASSYSLAGGSDTQYF

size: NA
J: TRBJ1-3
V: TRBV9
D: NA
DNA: TGTGCCAGCAGCGTAGGAGGCGGGGGACCTGGAAACACCATATATTTT
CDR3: CASSVGGGGPGNTIYF

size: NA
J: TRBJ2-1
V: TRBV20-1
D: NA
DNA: TGCAGTGTTCCCGGGGCTCAACGGTTCTTC
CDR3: CSVPGAQRFF